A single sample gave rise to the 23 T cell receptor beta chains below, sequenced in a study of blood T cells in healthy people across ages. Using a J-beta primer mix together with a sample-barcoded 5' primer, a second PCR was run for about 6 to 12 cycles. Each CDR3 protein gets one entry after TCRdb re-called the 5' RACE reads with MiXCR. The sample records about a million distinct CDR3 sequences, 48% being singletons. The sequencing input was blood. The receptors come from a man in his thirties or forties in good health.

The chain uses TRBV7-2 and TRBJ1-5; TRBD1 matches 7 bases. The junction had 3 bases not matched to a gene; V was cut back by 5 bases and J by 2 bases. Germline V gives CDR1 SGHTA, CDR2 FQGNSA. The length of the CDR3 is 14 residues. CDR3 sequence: CASSVQGRNQPQHF. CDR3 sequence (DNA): TGTGCCAGCAGCGTACAGGGGCGCAATCAGCCCCAGCATTTT.

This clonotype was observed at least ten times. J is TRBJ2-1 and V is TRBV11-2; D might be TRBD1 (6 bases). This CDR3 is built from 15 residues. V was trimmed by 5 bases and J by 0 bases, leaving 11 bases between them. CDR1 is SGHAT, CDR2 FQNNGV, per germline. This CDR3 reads CASSGQLSSYNEQFF. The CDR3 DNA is TGTGCCAGCAGCGGACAGCTAAGCTCCTACAATGAGCAGTTCTTC.

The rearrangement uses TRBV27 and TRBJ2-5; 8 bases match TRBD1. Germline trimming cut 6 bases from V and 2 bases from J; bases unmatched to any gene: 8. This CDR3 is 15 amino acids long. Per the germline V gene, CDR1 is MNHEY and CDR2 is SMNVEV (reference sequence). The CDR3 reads CASSNQGASQETQYF. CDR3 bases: TGTGCCAGCAGCAACCAGGGGGCCTCTCAAGAGACCCAGTACTTC.

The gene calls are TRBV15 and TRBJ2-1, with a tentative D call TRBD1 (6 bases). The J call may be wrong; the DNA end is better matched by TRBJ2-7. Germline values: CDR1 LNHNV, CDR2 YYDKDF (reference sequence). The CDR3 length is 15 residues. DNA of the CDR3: TGTGCCACCGCAATTTCAGGGGCGTTCTACAATGAGCAGTACTTC. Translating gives CATAISGAFYNEQYF.

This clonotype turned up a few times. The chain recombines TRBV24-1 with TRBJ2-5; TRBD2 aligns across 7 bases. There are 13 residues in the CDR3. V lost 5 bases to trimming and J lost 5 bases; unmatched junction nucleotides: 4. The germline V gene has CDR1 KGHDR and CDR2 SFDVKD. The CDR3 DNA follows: TGTGCCACCAGTGGATACGGGGGGGAGACCCAGTACTTC. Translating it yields CATSGYGGETQYF.

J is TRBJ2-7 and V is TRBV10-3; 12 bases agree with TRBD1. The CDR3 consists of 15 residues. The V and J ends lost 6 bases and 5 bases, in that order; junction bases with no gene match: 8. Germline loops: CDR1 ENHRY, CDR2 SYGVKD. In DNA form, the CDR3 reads TGTGCCATCAGCCTAACGGGGACAGGGGGCGACGAGCAGTACTTC. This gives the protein CAISLTGTGGDEQYF.

The CDR3 protein is CASSQREQSYEQYF. The DNA for the CDR3 is TGCGCCAGCAGCCAGAGGGAACAATCCTACGAGCAGTACTTC. J is TRBJ2-7 and V is TRBV4-1; tentative D call: TRBD2 (5 bases). This CDR3 is built from 14 residues. Germline V gene sequence: CDR1 MGHRA, CDR2 YSYEKL. V was trimmed by 3 bases and J by 1 base, leaving 10 bases between them.

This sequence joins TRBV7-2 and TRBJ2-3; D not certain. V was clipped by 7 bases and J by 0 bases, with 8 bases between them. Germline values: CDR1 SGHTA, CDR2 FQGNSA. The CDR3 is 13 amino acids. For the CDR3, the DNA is TGTGCCAGCATCCCACCTAGCACAGATACGCAGTATTTT. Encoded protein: CASIPPSTDTQYF.

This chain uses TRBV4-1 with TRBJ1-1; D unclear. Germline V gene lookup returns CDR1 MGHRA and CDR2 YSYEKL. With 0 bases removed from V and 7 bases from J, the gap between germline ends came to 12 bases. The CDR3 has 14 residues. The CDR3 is CASSQDVIGDEAFF. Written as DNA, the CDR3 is TGCGCCAGCAGCCAAGACGTAATCGGGGATGAAGCTTTCTTT.

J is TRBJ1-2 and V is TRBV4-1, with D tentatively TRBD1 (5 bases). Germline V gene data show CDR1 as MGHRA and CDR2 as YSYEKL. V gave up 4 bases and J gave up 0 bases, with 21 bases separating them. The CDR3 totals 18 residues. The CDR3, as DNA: TGCGCCAGCAGCCGAAACATAGGCCGGGACTCAACTAACTATGGCTACACCTTC. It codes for CASSRNIGRDSTNYGYTF.

In nucleotides, the CDR3 is TGTGCCAGCACTGGGGGCGGGGGGGCTGTAAATGAGCAGTTCTTC. As protein: CASTGGGGAVNEQFF. The J gene is TRBJ2-1, the V gene TRBV28; 9 bases agree with TRBD2. The CDR3 length is 15 residues. Trimming took 7 bases from V and 7 from J; bases not matched to a gene: 11. Germline lookup yields CDR1 MDHEN and CDR2 SYDVKM. The complete variable domain, with remaining parts taken from reference TRBV28 and TRBJ2-1, reads DVKVTQSSRYLVKRTGEKVFLECVQDMDHENMFWYRQDPGLGLRLIYFSYDVKMKEKGDIPEGYSVSREKKERFSLILESASTNQTSMYLCASTGGGGAVNEQFFGPGTRLTVL.

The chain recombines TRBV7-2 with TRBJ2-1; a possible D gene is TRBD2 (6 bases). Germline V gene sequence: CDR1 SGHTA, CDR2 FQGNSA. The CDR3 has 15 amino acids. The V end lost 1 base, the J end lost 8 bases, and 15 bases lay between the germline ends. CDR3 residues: CASSLVVSGGDEQFF. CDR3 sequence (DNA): TGTGCCAGCAGCTTAGTGGTTAGCGGAGGGGATGAGCAGTTCTTC.

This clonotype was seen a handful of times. The CDR3 sequence is CASSLGGQGNYEQYF. The CDR3 DNA reads TGTGCCAGCAGCCTAGGGGGACAGGGAAACTACGAGCAGTACTTC. The chain employs TRBV7-9 and TRBJ2-7; TRBD1 matches at 9 bases. Per germline, CDR1 SEHNR and CDR2 FQNEAQ (reference sequence). J lost 3 bases, V lost 5 bases, and 8 bases had no gene match. This CDR3 is 15 amino acids long.

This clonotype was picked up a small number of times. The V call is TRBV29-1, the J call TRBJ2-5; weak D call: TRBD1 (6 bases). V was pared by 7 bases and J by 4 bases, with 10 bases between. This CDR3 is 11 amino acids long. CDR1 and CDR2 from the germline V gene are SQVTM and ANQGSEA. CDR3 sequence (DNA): TGCAGCGGTTTCAGGGGAGAGACCCAGTACTTC. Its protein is CSGFRGETQYF. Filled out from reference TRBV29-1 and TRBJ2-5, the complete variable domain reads SAVISQKPSRDICQRGTSLTIQCQVDSQVTMMFWYRQQPGQSLTLIATANQGSEATYESGFVIDKFPISRPNLTFSTLTVSNMSPEDSSIYLCSGFRGETQYFGPGTRLLVL.

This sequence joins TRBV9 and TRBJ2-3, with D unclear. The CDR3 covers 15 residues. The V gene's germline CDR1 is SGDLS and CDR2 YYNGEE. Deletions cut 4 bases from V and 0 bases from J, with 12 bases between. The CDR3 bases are TGTGCCAGCAGCTCCCTTGTGACTAGCACAGATACGCAGTATTTT. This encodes CASSSLVTSTDTQYF.

CDR3 amino acids: CSASIVTGGLLNTQYF. The CDR3, as DNA: TGCAGTGCTAGTATAGTAACGGGGGGGCTCTTGAATACGCAGTATTTT. The V call is TRBV20-1, the J call TRBJ2-3; 8 bases are shared with TRBD2. This CDR3 is 16 amino acids long. J was trimmed by 7 bases and V by 3 bases; bases with no gene match: 15. The V gene's germline CDR1 is DFQATT and CDR2 SNEGSKA (reference sequence).

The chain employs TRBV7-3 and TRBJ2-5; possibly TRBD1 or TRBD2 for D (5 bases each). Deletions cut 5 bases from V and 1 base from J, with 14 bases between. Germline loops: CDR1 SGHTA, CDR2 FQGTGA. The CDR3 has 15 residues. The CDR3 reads CASSENPGRQETQYF. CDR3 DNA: TGTGCCAGCAGCGAAAACCCGGGACGCCAAGAGACCCAGTACTTC.

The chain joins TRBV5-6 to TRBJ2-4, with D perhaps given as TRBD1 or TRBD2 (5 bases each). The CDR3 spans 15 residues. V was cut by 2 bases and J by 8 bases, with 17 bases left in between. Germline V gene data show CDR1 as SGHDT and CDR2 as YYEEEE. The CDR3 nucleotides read TGTGCCAGCAGCTTCCCGGACGCTAGAGGGGACATTCAGTACTTC. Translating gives CASSFPDARGDIQYF.

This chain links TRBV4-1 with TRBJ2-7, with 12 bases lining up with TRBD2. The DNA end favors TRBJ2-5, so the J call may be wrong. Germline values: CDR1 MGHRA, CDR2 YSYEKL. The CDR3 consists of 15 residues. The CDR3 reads CASSQLAGGQETQYF. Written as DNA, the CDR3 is TGCGCCAGCAGCCAACTAGCGGGGGGGCAGGAGACCCAGTACTTC.

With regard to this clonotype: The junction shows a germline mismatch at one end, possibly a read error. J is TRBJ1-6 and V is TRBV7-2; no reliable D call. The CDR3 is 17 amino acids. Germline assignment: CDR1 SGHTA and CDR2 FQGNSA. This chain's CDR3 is CASAEGPKSSYKSPLHF. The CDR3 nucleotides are TGTGCCAGCGCGGAGGGCCCGAAAAGCTCCTATAAGTCACCCCTCCACTTT.

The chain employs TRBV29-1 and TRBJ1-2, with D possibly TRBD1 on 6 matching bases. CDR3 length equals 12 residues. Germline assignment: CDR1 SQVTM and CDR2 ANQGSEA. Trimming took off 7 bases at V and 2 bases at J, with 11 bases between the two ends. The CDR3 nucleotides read TGCAGCGCTTTCGGACAGAACTATGGCTACACCTTC. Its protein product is CSAFGQNYGYTF. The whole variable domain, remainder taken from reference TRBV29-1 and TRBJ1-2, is SAVISQKPSRDICQRGTSLTIQCQVDSQVTMMFWYRQQPGQSLTLIATANQGSEATYESGFVIDKFPISRPNLTFSTLTVSNMSPEDSSIYLCSAFGQNYGYTFGSGTRLTVV.

For the CDR3, the DNA is TGTGCCAGCAGGCAAAAGGGACTACAGAACAATGAGCAGTTCTTC. Protein sequence: CASRQKGLQNNEQFF. This chain joins TRBV7-2 and TRBJ2-1; 7 bases fit TRBD2. The V gene end was trimmed by 6 bases and the J gene end by 5 bases; junction bases not matched to a gene: 10. CDR3 length: 15 amino acids. CDR1 SGHTA and CDR2 FQGNSA come from the germline V gene.

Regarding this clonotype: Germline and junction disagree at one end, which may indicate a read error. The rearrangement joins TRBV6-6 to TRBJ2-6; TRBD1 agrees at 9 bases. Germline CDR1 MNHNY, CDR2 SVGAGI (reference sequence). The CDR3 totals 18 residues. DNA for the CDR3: TGTGCCAGCAGCGGTGCCGGGACAGGGTTTTCTGAGGCCAACGTCCTGACTTTC. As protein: CASSGAGTGFSEANVLTF.